The clone carrying this TCR beta chain has more than one count but fewer than ten. The entry originates in a study of blood T cells in healthy people across ages. PCR was performed a second time for 7 to 11 cycles using a sample-barcoded 5' primer and a J-beta primer mix. One entry per CDR3 protein results from TCRdb running MiXCR on the 5' RACE reads. The table includes fewer than 2,000,000 distinct CDR3 sequences, almost 35% detected once. V was clipped by 0 bases and J by 2 bases, with 9 bases between them. The length of the CDR3 is 15 residues. Germline V gives CDR1 KGHDR, CDR2 SFDVKD. The sequenced sample was blood. The rearrangement uses TRBV24-1 and TRBJ2-5; tentatively, D is TRBD1 or TRBD2 (5 bases each). The TCR originated in a woman in her twenties or thirties in good health. Here the CDR3 reads CATSDLRDQQETQYF. The DNA for the CDR3 is TGTGCCACCAGTGATTTGCGGGACCAACAAGAGACCCAGTACTTC.